The sample holds many counts of the clone carrying this TCR beta chain. Its cognate antigen is unknown. V was cut by 7 bases and J by 0 bases, with 20 bases left in between. There are 17 residues in the CDR3. These data belong to a study of identical twins. Study-level points and caveats: Sequences that were out-of-frame, alpha and twin-shared displayed an excess of low generation probability. The more abundant beta clonotypes in cord blood had fewer insertions, and memory repertoires did not show this. Conclusions came from cross-sectional statistical analysis, not from following the same donors.

TCRdb ran MiXCR on the 5' RACE reads and lists one entry per CDR3 protein. The repertoire holds hundreds of thousands of distinct CDR3 sequences, with about 18% as singletons. The same sample was also studied in work on T cells expressing NK-cell markers.

The sequenced material came from PBMCs. The receptor was isolated from a woman under 30 in good health. The chain joins TRBV12-3 or TRBV12-4 to TRBJ2-3; a weak D match, TRBD1 (6 bases). The CDR3 sequence: CASTPLTGSSSTDTQYF. In nucleotides, the CDR3 is TGTGCCAGCACCCCCTTAACAGGGTCCTCTAGCACAGATACGCAGTATTTT.